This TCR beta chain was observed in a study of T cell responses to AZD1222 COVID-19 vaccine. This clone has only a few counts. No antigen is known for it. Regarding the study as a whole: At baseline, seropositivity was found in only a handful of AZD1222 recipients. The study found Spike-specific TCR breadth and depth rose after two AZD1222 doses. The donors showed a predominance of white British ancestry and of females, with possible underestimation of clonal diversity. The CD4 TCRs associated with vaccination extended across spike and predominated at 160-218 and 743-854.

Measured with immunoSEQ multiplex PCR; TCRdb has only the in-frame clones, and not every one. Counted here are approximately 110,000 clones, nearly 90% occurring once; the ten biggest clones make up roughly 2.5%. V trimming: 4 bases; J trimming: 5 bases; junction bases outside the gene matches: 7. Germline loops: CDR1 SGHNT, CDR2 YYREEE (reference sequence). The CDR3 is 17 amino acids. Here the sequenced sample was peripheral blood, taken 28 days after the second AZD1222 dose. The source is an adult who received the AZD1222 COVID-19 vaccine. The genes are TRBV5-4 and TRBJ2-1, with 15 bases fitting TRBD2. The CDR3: CASSPGLAGGKDNEQFF. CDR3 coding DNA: TGTGCCAGCAGCCCGGGACTAGCGGGAGGAAAGGACAATGAGCAGTTCTTC.